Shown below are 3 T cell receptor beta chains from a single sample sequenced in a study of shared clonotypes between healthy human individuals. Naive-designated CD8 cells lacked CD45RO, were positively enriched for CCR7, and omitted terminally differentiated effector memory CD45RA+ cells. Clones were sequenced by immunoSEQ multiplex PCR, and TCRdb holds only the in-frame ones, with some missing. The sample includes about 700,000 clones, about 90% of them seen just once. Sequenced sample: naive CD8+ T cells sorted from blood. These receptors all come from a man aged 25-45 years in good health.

The CDR3 region is CAWSAGLGANVLTF. The CDR3 DNA sequence: TGTGCCTGGAGTGCGGGCCTCGGGGCCAACGTCCTGACTTTC. The chain uses TRBV30 and TRBJ2-6; D remains unclear. The CDR3 contains 14 residues. Germline V gene sequence: CDR1 GTSNPN, CDR2 SVGIG (reference sequence). The V gene lost 1 base and the J gene lost 4 bases, with 8 bases spanning the gap.

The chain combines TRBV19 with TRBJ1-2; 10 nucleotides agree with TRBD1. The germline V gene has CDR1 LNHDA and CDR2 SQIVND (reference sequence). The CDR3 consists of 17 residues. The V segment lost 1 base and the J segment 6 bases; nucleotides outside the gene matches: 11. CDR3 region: CASSIVGTGTGADGYTF. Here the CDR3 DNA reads TGTGCCAGTAGTATAGTTGGGACCGGGACAGGGGCCGATGGCTACACCTTC. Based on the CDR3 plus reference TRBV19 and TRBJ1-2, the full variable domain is DGGITQSPKYLFRKEGQNVTLSCEQNLNHDAMYWYRQDPGQGLRLIYYSQIVNDFQKGDIAEGYSVSREKKESFPLTVTSAQKNPTAFYLCASSIVGTGTGADGYTFGSGTRLTVV.

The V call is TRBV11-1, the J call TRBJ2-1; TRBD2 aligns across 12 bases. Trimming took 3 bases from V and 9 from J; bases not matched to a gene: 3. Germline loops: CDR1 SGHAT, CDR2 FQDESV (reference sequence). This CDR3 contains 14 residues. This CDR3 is CASSFLAGGGEQFF. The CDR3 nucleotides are TGTGCCAGCAGCTTTCTAGCGGGAGGGGGTGAGCAGTTCTTC.